This note documents a single T cell receptor beta chain sequence. Its specificity is not known. It was with 60 Vbeta and 13 Jbeta primers that the PCR ran. Profiled with immunoSEQ multiplex PCR; TCRdb holds only in-frame clones, not every one. The listing contains 30,000 to 35,000 clones. The sample originates from a study of cytomegalovirus exposure and HLA in healthy donors. Study-level background: The early release's HLA-typed donors yielded approximately 82 million unique TCRs. General study points: Available immune exposure information covered CMV serostatus only. Later analysis identified a missense DCLRE1C variant that was linked to TCR beta V- and J-gene trimming. An observed cluster of highly shared sequence variants was recorded as a likely sequencing artifact.

V was pared by 4 bases and J by 1 base, with 7 bases between. Germline assignment: CDR1 LGHNA and CDR2 YSLEER. The CDR3 consists of 14 residues. The rearrangement links TRBV4-3 to TRBJ2-2; no firm D call. The sequence derives from a woman in her thirties or forties in good health and CMV-seropositive. Sequences were obtained from PBMCs. CDR3 region: CASSLTRNTGELFF. CDR3 sequence (DNA): TGCGCCAGCAGCCTTACACGGAACACCGGGGAGCTGTTTTTT.